Sequencing of this T cell receptor beta chain was carried out in a study of vaccination effects on CD4 cells after COVID-19. The wider study: After the second dose, samples were taken at median day 72.

Study-wide results and caveats: Both infection-induced and vaccine-induced clones contracted markedly at late post-vaccination timepoints.

On this clone itself: Its specificity is not known.

Pools of viral peptides were used by the ViraFEST assay to expand antigen-specific CD4+ T cells ahead of sequencing. Culture lasted around eleven days before CD4+ T cell isolation. Subjects were given two BNT162b2 or mRNA-1273 vaccine doses. Vaccine recipients had no previous SARS-CoV-2 infection; their nucleocapsid antibodies were negative. In culture with around 9.1 IU/ml IL-2 and around 10 ug/ml peptides, PBMC were grown at 1.5 million to 2 million per well. Germline V gene lookup returns CDR1 SNHLY and CDR2 FYNNEI. The CDR3 has 15 amino acids. V lost 4 bases, J lost 7 bases, and 9 bases stayed unmatched. Generated by immunoSEQ multiplex PCR, the TCRdb table keeps only in-frame clones and is missing some. The sample includes 80,000 to 95,000 clones, around 74% of them seen just once.

This sample comprised CD4+ T cells from PBMCs cultured with HCoV-OC43 spike peptides, obtained after COVID-19 vaccination. Subset of the sample: HCoV-OC43 spike overlapping peptide pool stimulation. This TCR derives from a human donor who received a COVID-19 vaccine. The J gene is TRBJ2-1, the V gene TRBV2; 8 bases agree with TRBD2. This CDR3 reads CASSGLGGGWNEQFF. CDR3 sequence (DNA): TGTGCCAGCAGTGGTCTCGGCGGGGGGTGGAATGAGCAGTTCTTC.